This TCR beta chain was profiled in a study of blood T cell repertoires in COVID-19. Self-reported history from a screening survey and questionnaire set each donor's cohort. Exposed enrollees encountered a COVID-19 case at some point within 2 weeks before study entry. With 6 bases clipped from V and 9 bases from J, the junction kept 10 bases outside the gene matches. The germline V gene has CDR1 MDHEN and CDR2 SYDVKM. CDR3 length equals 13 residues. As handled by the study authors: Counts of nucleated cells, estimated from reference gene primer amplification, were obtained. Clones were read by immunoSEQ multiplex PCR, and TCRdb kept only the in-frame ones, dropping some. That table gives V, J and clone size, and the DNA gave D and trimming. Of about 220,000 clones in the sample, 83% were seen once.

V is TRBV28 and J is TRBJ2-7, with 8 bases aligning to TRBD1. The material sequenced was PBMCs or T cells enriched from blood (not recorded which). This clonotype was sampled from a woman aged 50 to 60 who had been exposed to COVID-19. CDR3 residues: CASRLGGQVGQYF. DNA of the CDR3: TGTGCCAGCAGATTAGGGGGACAGGTAGGGCAGTACTTC.